This TCR beta chain was captured in a study of cytotoxic CD8 clonotypes in ibrutinib-treated CLL (dated by TCRdb to the early 2020s). Regarding the complete study: The cohort included about 15 treatment-naive and eleven to twelve relapsed/refractory patients; about 17 were IGHV unmutated. Responses were partial in around 24 patients and complete in 2; after median about 70 months follow-up, about 14 stayed in remission and about twelve progressed. Response samples were taken after a median of roughly 12 months on treatment, ranging from about 6 to 40 months. On average, each sample had some 260,000 productive templates and 96,000 or so productive rearrangements. Longitudinal samples were available for about 30% of the roughly 90 trial participants. Cryopreserved peripheral blood mononuclear cells were obtained prior to treatment, at the time of response, and at either disease progression or sustained remission. Overall results and qualifications from the work: Lymph node repertoires were not examined, and the timing of sampling was not matched between patients in sustained remission and those whose disease progressed. Baseline clonality exceeded that of age-matched healthy donors and correlated strongly with circulating CD8+ T-cell counts. Public clonotypes were found to be uncommon and were observed to contract or remain stable during treatment; the increase in clonality was shown to reflect expansion of private clonotypes at ibrutinib response. Clonality increased at ibrutinib response, stayed stable in sustained remission, and fell back toward baseline at progression.

For TCR beta library preparation, around 1.8 micrograms of genomic DNA were extracted from the cryopreserved PBMCs. Longitudinal blood samples from CLL patients receiving ibrutinib monotherapy were subjected to high-throughput TCR beta sequencing. The patients were enrolled in a single-center, open-label phase 2 trial of ibrutinib monotherapy. Trimming costs V 4 bases and J 12 bases, and their ends lie 19 bases apart. Including the terminal cysteine and phenylalanine, the CDR3 comprises 13 residues. Only the CDR3 part of the read is kept: 39 bases, read in frame from the first base. The germline V gene sets CDR1 to SQVTM and CDR2 to ANQGSEA. Worth noting for this clone: This receptor's antigen is unknown. No base qualities exist here, and no much larger clone lies one base off it.

A MiSeq instrument was used for deep resolution sequencing, which targeted depths ranging from 1 in 1 million up to 1 in 200,000 T cells, with coverage averaging 10x for each clonotype. TCR beta libraries were generated with the immunoSEQ hsTCRB Kit. In the authors' own workflow: ImmunoSEQ Data Assistant and ImmunoSEQ Analyzer were used for data analysis, and V, D and J genes were assigned according to IMGT definitions. Clonality, which ranges from 0 to 1, was calculated by subtracting the normalized Shannon entropy of productive rearrangement frequencies from one. Only overrepresented clonotypes making up at least 0.05% of each patient's repertoire were included in the public clonotype analysis. Repertoires from some 13 age-matched healthy donors in immuneACCESS were used as clonality controls. As stored in TCRdb, this immuneACCESS dataset retains in-frame rearrangements with V and J assigned. A fraction of the clones does not appear; measured against another copy, unresolved V genes explain less than half of the discrepancy, and the remainder lacks a known reason. That table is the source of V, J and clone size, and D and trimming were worked out from the DNA. Here the sample has more than 6,000 clones; around 70% occur a single time. The ten largest clones capture less than 30% of the sample.

This TCR came from a human donor with chronic lymphocytic leukemia. The rearrangement joined TRBV29-1 to TRBJ2-1, with TRBD2 as a weak D call on 5 bases. The sample here was PBMCs, taken before ibrutinib treatment. The base sequence is TGCAGCGTTGGTCTAGCAATTGCCGGTGGGCAGTTCTTC. This codes for CSVGLAIAGGQFF.